One and the same sample provided the 25 T cell receptor beta chains below, sequenced in a study of beta chain features in type 1 diabetes (dated by TCRdb to 2017 to 2018). Library generation was performed with the immunoSEQ multiplex PCR assay. The entire amount of isolated RNA was reverse transcribed using the High Capacity cDNA Reverse Transcription Kit, so the sequenced TCRB transcripts were expressed ones. TCRdb holds this immuneACCESS table with in-frame rearrangements only. Some clones are missing; in checked studies, unresolved V genes explain under half, and the rest has no known cause. The sample contains approximately 300,000 clones, roughly 9.6% of them found a single time. The ten largest clonotypes hold just over 0.015% of the sample. Specimen: naive CD4+ T cells from blood. Read against the paper, the sample's cell subset or site label means: true naive CD4+ T cells. The receptors come from a woman aged 25-40 years in good health.

The chain couples TRBV30 to TRBJ1-5, with D unresolved. Germline-derived CDR1 and CDR2 are GTSNPN and SVGIG (reference sequence). This CDR3 has 15 residues. Trimming removed 0 bases from V and 0 bases from J, with 9 bases in between. The DNA of the CDR3 is TGTGCCTGGAGTGTCCGGACTTATAGCAATCAGCCCCAGCATTTT. Its protein is CAWSVRTYSNQPQHF.

This clone was counted only a few times. The chain links TRBV5-4 to TRBJ2-7; 8 bases align to TRBD1. The CDR3 has 17 residues. The germline CDR1 and CDR2 sequences are SGHNT and YYREEE (reference sequence). Germline trimming cut 3 bases from V and 0 bases from J; bases unmatched to any gene: 11. The CDR3 DNA reads TGTGCCAGCAGCTCCCGGGACAGGACGGGGAGCTCCTACGAGCAGTACTTC. Amino acid sequence: CASSSRDRTGSSYEQYF. The whole variable domain, filled in from reference TRBV5-4 and TRBJ2-7, reads ETGVTQSPTHLIKTRGQQVTLRCSSQSGHNTVSWYQQALGQGPQFIFQYYREEENGRGNFPPRFSGLQFPNYSSELNVNALELDDSALYLCASSSRDRTGSSYEQYFGPGTRLTVT.

This clone has more than one count but fewer than ten. The chain combines TRBV7-9 with TRBJ2-1; the D gene is possibly TRBD2 (6 bases). V lost 1 base and J lost 5, with 24 bases in between. CDR3 length: 19 residues. The V gene's germline CDR1 is SEHNR and CDR2 FQNEAQ (reference sequence). CDR3 sequence reads: CASSLERTRAGRVHNEQFF. The CDR3 nucleotides read TGTGCCAGCAGCTTAGAGCGTACGAGGGCGGGACGGGTCCACAATGAGCAGTTCTTC.

This chain connects TRBV6-1 to TRBJ2-7, with 9 bases aligning to TRBD1. Germline V gives CDR1 MNHNS, CDR2 SASEGT. There are 14 residues in the CDR3. The ends lost 6 bases at V and 2 bases at J; junction bases unmatched: 5. This chain's CDR3 is CASRATGGPYEQYF. The DNA of the CDR3 is TGTGCCAGCAGGGCCACAGGGGGCCCCTACGAGCAGTACTTC.

This rearrangement joins TRBV28 to TRBJ1-3; D might be TRBD1 (6 bases). The CDR3 covers 17 residues. Trimming shortened V by 8 bases and J by 0 bases, and 20 bases separated the two germline ends. Germline V gene lookup returns CDR1 MDHEN and CDR2 SYDVKM. The CDR3 DNA is TGTGCCAGCGAGCCCACCAGGGGCCTACTCTCTGGAAACACCATATATTTT. Encoded protein: CASEPTRGLLSGNTIYF. Filled out from reference TRBV28 and TRBJ1-3, the complete variable domain reads DVKVTQSSRYLVKRTGEKVFLECVQDMDHENMFWYRQDPGLGLRLIYFSYDVKMKEKGDIPEGYSVSREKKERFSLILESASTNQTSMYLCASEPTRGLLSGNTIYFGEGSWLTVV.

This clone appeared a few times. Other DNA sequences in this specimen translate into the identical CDR3. The chain couples TRBV20-1 to TRBJ2-5; D is unclear. V was cut by 5 bases and J by 4 bases, with 5 bases left in between. This CDR3 spans 10 amino acids. Per germline, CDR1 DFQATT and CDR2 SNEGSKA (reference sequence). CDR3 bases: TGCAGTGCTGAGAGAGAGACCCAGTACTTC. This translates into CSAERETQYF.

V and J are TRBV7-2 and TRBJ1-1; TRBD1 is a possible D gene (5 bases). The germline gives CDR1 SGHTA, CDR2 FQGNSA. The CDR3 totals 13 residues. V was clipped by 5 bases and J by 0 bases, with 7 bases between them. CDR3 in amino acids: CASSPTVNTEAFF. For the CDR3, the DNA is TGTGCCAGCAGCCCGACAGTGAACACTGAAGCTTTCTTT. The complete variable domain, with remaining parts taken from reference TRBV7-2 and TRBJ1-1, reads GAGVSQSPSNKVTEKGKDVELRCDPISGHTALYWYRQSLGQGLEFLIYFQGNSAPDKSGLPSDRFSAERTGGSVSTLTIQRTQQEDSAVYLCASSPTVNTEAFFGQGTRLTVV.

This clone came up a few times. This chain connects TRBV7-2 to TRBJ2-7; TRBD1 matches at 10 bases. CDR1 is SGHTA, CDR2 FQGNSA, per germline. The CDR3 sequence is 15 residues long. V dropped 6 bases and J dropped 1; count of bases not matched to a gene: 6. CDR3 sequence: CASRHGTGASYEQYF. The CDR3 DNA is TGTGCCAGCAGACATGGGACAGGGGCTTCCTACGAGCAGTACTTC.

CDR3 protein: CASSLLAGGPTDTQYF. Here the CDR3 DNA reads TGCGCCAGCAGCTTGTTAGCGGGAGGGCCCACAGATACGCAGTATTTT. This chain uses TRBV5-1 with TRBJ2-3, with 11 bases that match TRBD2. The germline gives CDR1 SGHRS, CDR2 YFSETQ. V lost 1 base to trimming and J lost 2 bases; unmatched junction nucleotides: 3. The CDR3 consists of 16 residues.

The V gene is TRBV27, the J gene TRBJ1-2; 11 nucleotides agree with TRBD1. V shed 5 bases, J shed 4 bases, and the junction held 6 bases outside the gene matches. There are 15 residues in the CDR3. The V gene's germline CDR1 is MNHEY and CDR2 SMNVEV (reference sequence). For the CDR3, the DNA is TGTGCCAGCAGTCCCTCCGGGACAGGGGGCTATGGCTACACCTTC. It encodes CASSPSGTGGYGYTF.

This clone was seen only a few times. The V gene is TRBV2, the J gene TRBJ1-1; TRBD1 matches at 7 bases. With 4 bases clipped from V and 4 bases from J, the junction kept 6 bases outside the gene matches. Germline values: CDR1 SNHLY, CDR2 FYNNEI. There are 14 residues in the CDR3. CDR3 sequence reads: CASSVRDRATEAFF. The CDR3 bases are TGTGCCAGCAGTGTTAGAGACAGGGCCACTGAAGCTTTCTTT.

The chain recombines TRBV2 with TRBJ2-2; no clear D gene. The CDR3 covers 16 residues. V dropped 6 bases and J dropped 0 bases, with 14 bases sitting between them. Germline V lookup: CDR1 SNHLY, CDR2 FYNNEI. This chain's CDR3 is CASRVEQASNTGELFF. The CDR3 nucleotides are TGTGCCAGCAGGGTCGAGCAGGCTTCGAACACCGGGGAGCTGTTTTTT.

The gene calls are TRBV29-1 and TRBJ1-1, with D perhaps TRBD1 (5 bases). The CDR3 has 15 amino acids. The V end lost 1 base, the J end lost 2 bases, and 14 bases lay between the germline ends. The germline CDR1 and CDR2 sequences are SQVTM and ANQGSEA. This chain's CDR3 is CSVEVWQGFNTEAFF. DNA for the CDR3: TGCAGCGTTGAAGTATGGCAGGGATTTAACACTGAAGCTTTCTTT. Full variable domain (outside the CDR3, taken from reference TRBV29-1 and TRBJ1-1): SAVISQKPSRDICQRGTSLTIQCQVDSQVTMMFWYRQQPGQSLTLIATANQGSEATYESGFVIDKFPISRPNLTFSTLTVSNMSPEDSSIYLCSVEVWQGFNTEAFFGQGTRLTVV.

This clone was detected only a few times. The chain links TRBV30 to TRBJ2-4; 8 nucleotides match TRBD1. This CDR3 has 15 residues. The junction had 10 bases not matched to a gene; V was cut back by 3 bases and J by 6 bases. Germline V gene sequence: CDR1 GTSNPN, CDR2 SVGIG (reference sequence). The CDR3 nucleotides are TGTGCCTGGAGCTCCACGGGACAGGTCATAAACATTCAGTACTTC. Translating gives CAWSSTGQVINIQYF.

With respect to this clone: One end of the junction is discordant with germline, which a read error may explain. The rearrangement joins TRBV11-3 to TRBJ2-1, with no clear D. The CDR3 runs 13 residues. Germline V gene sequence: CDR1 SGHNT, CDR2 YENEEA. CDR3 nucleotides: TGTGCCAGCAGCTTATTATCCTCCAATGAGCAGTTCTTC. Its protein product is CASSLLSSNEQFF. The variable domain in full, completed from reference TRBV11-3 and TRBJ2-1, reads EAGVVQSPRYKIIEKKQPVAFWCNPISGHNTLYWYLQNLGQGPELLIRYENEEAVDDSQLPKDRFSAERLKGVDSTLKIQPAELGDSAVYLCASSLLSSNEQFFGPGTRLTVL.

The DNA of the CDR3 is TGTGCCAGCAGCTTGGGACTAGCGGGACACGAGACCCAGTACTTC. Translated: CASSLGLAGHETQYF. The chain carries TRBV5-4 and TRBJ2-5; 11 nucleotides line up with TRBD2. Germline CDR1 is SGHNT and CDR2 is YYREEE (reference sequence). The CDR3 is 15 residues long. With 0 bases clipped from V and 5 bases from J, the junction kept 3 bases outside the gene matches.

This rearrangement joins TRBV4-3 to TRBJ1-5, with D possibly TRBD1 on 5 matching bases. The germline V and J ends were trimmed by 0 bases and 5 bases, with 11 bases remaining between them. The CDR3 length is 15 residues. The V gene's germline CDR1 is LGHNA and CDR2 YSLEER. Here the CDR3 reads CASSQDLREDQPQHF. The CDR3, as DNA: TGCGCCAGCAGCCAAGATCTCAGGGAAGATCAGCCCCAGCATTTT.

The chain joins TRBV6-6 to TRBJ1-2, with TRBD1 identical over 9 bases. Unmatched junction bases numbered 8, after V lost 5 bases and J lost 7 bases. Germline CDR1 MNHNY, CDR2 SVGAGI (reference sequence). The CDR3 is 14 amino acids. CDR3 residues: CASSKPGQGVGYTF. For the CDR3, the DNA is TGTGCCAGCAGTAAACCGGGACAGGGAGTTGGCTACACCTTC.

The rearrangement links TRBV9 to TRBJ2-1; 9 bases line up with TRBD2. CDR3 length: 16 amino acids. Germline V gene lookup returns CDR1 SGDLS and CDR2 YYNGEE. J lost 8 bases, V lost 3 bases, and 12 bases had no gene match. The CDR3 loop is CASSARGGLATDEQFF. CDR3 bases: TGTGCCAGCAGCGCGAGGGGGGGACTAGCAACGGATGAGCAGTTCTTC.

This clone was counted only a few times. Other DNA sequences in the same sample also yield this CDR3. The chain recombines TRBV19 with TRBJ2-3, with D possibly TRBD2 on 6 matching bases. The CDR3 totals 12 residues. Trimming stripped 6 bases from V and 3 bases from J, with 7 bases between. Germline V gene data show CDR1 as LNHDA and CDR2 as SQIVND (reference sequence). The CDR3 nucleotides are TGTGCCAGTAGCGGGAGAACAGATACGCAGTATTTT. Protein sequence: CASSGRTDTQYF.

This clone appeared a few times. The rearrangement joins TRBV5-6 to TRBJ2-7; D unresolved. CDR3 length equals 12 residues. Trimming took off 4 bases at V and 3 bases at J, with 8 bases between the two ends. Germline CDR1 SGHDT, CDR2 YYEEEE. CDR3 DNA: TGTGCCAGCAGCATCACAATCTACGAGCAGTACTTC. This gives the protein CASSITIYEQYF.

The chain is built from TRBV14 and TRBJ2-4, with a tentative D call TRBD2 (5 bases). CDR3 length: 13 amino acids. Germline CDR1 reads SGHDN; CDR2 reads FVKESK. V lost 0 bases and J lost 9, with 9 bases in between. CDR3 sequence (DNA): TGTGCCAGCAGCCAAGATGAGGGTGGCATTCAGTACTTC. It specifies CASSQDEGGIQYF.

In this sample, this clone turned up a few times. This sequence joins TRBV30 and TRBJ2-5, with 9 bases that match TRBD2. This CDR3 comprises 16 residues. Losses at the gene ends were 2 bases for V and 0 bases for J; bases not matched to a gene: 7. Germline lookup yields CDR1 GTSNPN and CDR2 SVGIG (reference sequence). CDR3 residues: CAWSSGLAGHQETQYF. The CDR3 coding sequence is TGTGCCTGGAGTTCCGGGCTAGCGGGACACCAAGAGACCCAGTACTTC.

V is TRBV5-1 and J is TRBJ2-7; the match to TRBD1 covers 7 bases. J lost 6 bases, V lost 4 bases, and 10 bases had no gene match. CDR1 is SGHRS and CDR2 is YFSETQ in the germline V gene. The CDR3 totals 14 residues. The CDR3 DNA is TGCGCCAGCAGCAAGGGACAGCCGTTGGTCGAGCAGTACTTC. It translates to CASSKGQPLVEQYF.

The gene calls are TRBV6-6 and TRBJ2-5; 9 positions agree with TRBD1. This CDR3 spans 14 amino acids. The V gene's germline CDR1 is MNHNY and CDR2 SVGAGI (reference sequence). V shed 4 bases and J 1 base; nucleotides not matched to a gene: 1. The CDR3 region is CASSWDRAQETQYF. The CDR3 DNA follows: TGTGCCAGCAGTTGGGACAGGGCCCAAGAGACCCAGTACTTC.